These 28 T cell receptor beta chains were sequenced from one sample in a study of blood T cell repertoires in COVID-19. This table comes from immunoSEQ multiplex PCR, and its TCRdb copy is limited to in-frame clones, with some not included. The table has roughly 250,000 clones, over 80% seen once. What was sequenced was peripheral blood. The receptors were gathered from a human donor in a cohort sampled during active COVID-19.

The chain couples TRBV11-2 to TRBJ1-6; D is ambiguous. The CDR3 is made up of 16 amino acids. The ends were cut back, 5 bases at V and 0 bases at J, with 11 bases in the middle. CDR1 is SGHAT and CDR2 is FQNNGV in the germline V gene. CDR3 in DNA: TGTGCCAGCAGCCTCTTCGAGAGCTCCTATAATTCACCCCTCCACTTT. Translating gives CASSLFESSYNSPLHF.

This chain links TRBV19 with TRBJ1-1; 9 nucleotides align to TRBD1. V gave up 4 bases and J gave up 4 bases; unmatched junction bases: 4. Germline-derived CDR1 and CDR2 are LNHDA and SQIVND (reference sequence). This CDR3 spans 14 amino acids. The CDR3 region has the DNA TGTGCCAGTAGTACGACAGGGGGGCTCACTGAAGCTTTCTTT. Translation: CASSTTGGLTEAFF.

The V and J genes are TRBV28 and TRBJ1-2, with D unclear. Deletions cut 10 bases from V and 2 bases from J, with 11 bases between. The V gene's germline CDR1 is MDHEN and CDR2 SYDVKM. CDR3 size: 12 residues. The CDR3 spells CAIVEWNYGYTF. CDR3 DNA sequence: TGTGCCATTGTAGAGTGGAACTATGGCTACACCTTC.

The chain combines TRBV6-4 with TRBJ1-5, with unresolved D. This CDR3 spans 13 amino acids. The V gene lost 2 bases and the J gene lost 2 bases, with 4 bases spanning the gap. The germline V gene has CDR1 MRHNA and CDR2 SNTAGT. The CDR3 here is CASSDQGNQPQHF. CDR3 DNA: TGTGCCAGCAGTGACCAGGGCAATCAGCCCCAGCATTTT.

The chain carries TRBV5-5 and TRBJ2-7, with 8 bases that match TRBD1. Germline loops: CDR1 SGHKS, CDR2 YYEKEE (reference sequence). CDR3 length equals 18 residues. With 1 base clipped from V and 3 bases from J, the junction kept 15 bases outside the gene matches. CDR3 bases: TGTGCCAGCAGCTTGTTCAGGACTGACAGGGGTTCAAACTACGAGCAGTACTTC. Encoded protein: CASSLFRTDRGSNYEQYF.

The chain has TRBV3-1 (or the pseudogene TRBV3-2) and TRBJ1-1, with TRBD1 as a possible D gene (6 bases). Trimming removed 4 bases from V and 0 bases from J, with 12 bases in between. Germline-derived CDR1 and CDR2 are LGHDT and YNNKEL (reference sequence). The CDR3 sequence is 15 residues long. In DNA, the CDR3 is TGTGCCAGCAGCCCCCGGGAGGGGGTGAACACTGAAGCTTTCTTT. It yields the protein CASSPREGVNTEAFF.

This chain links TRBV9 with TRBJ1-1; perhaps TRBD1 as D (6 bases). CDR3 length: 14 amino acids. V lost 3 bases and J lost 3, with 12 bases in between. Germline values: CDR1 SGDLS, CDR2 YYNGEE. The CDR3 nucleotides read TGTGCCAGCAGCGCAGGGGTAGGTGACACTGAAGCTTTCTTT. Translated, it gives CASSAGVGDTEAFF.

A few counts support this clone. This chain connects TRBV30 to TRBJ1-5, with D tentatively TRBD1 (5 bases). The V gene lost 2 bases and the J gene lost 8 bases, with 13 bases spanning the gap. The germline CDR1 and CDR2 sequences are GTSNPN and SVGIG (reference sequence). The CDR3 covers 13 residues. The CDR3 DNA follows: TGTGCCTGGAGTCTAGGAGGGGAGAAGCCCCAGCATTTT. Its protein is CAWSLGGEKPQHF.

The chain combines TRBV5-5 with TRBJ2-5, with 8 bases aligning to TRBD1. The CDR3 runs 14 residues. V trimming: 5 bases; J trimming: 4 bases; junction bases outside the gene matches: 7. Germline CDR1 reads SGHKS; CDR2 reads YYEKEE (reference sequence). The CDR3 DNA sequence: TGTGCCAGCAGTAACGACAGGGGAGGAGAGACCCAGTACTTC. Its translation is CASSNDRGGETQYF.

The CDR3 spells CAIRSGLISSYEQYF. The CDR3, as DNA: TGTGCCATCAGGTCGGGACTCATAAGCTCCTACGAGCAGTACTTC. The chain has TRBV10-3 and TRBJ2-7; TRBD2 might be the D (6 bases). Germline-derived CDR1 and CDR2 are ENHRY and SYGVKD. This CDR3 is 15 amino acids long. Between the trimmed V and J ends, which lost 6 bases and 0 bases, there was a span of 15 bases.

The table lists this clone with a count of one. The chain carries TRBV12-5 and TRBJ2-2; 8 nucleotides agree with TRBD2. Germline assignment: CDR1 LGHNT and CDR2 FRNRAP. J was trimmed by 5 bases and V by 8 bases; bases with no gene match: 4. The CDR3 has 13 amino acids. In nucleotides, the CDR3 is TGTGCTAGTACTAGCGGAGGAACCGGGGAGCTGTTTTTT. It translates to CASTSGGTGELFF.

This clone was found a few times. The chain couples TRBV3-1 (or the pseudogene TRBV3-2) to TRBJ1-3; 7 positions match TRBD1. Unmatched junction bases numbered 2, after V lost 3 bases and J lost 3 bases. CDR1 is LGHDT, CDR2 YNNKEL, per germline (reference sequence). This CDR3 region has 14 residues. CDR3 nucleotides: TGTGCCAGCAGCCAGGGACAGATTGGAAACACCATATATTTT. This encodes CASSQGQIGNTIYF.

The chain has TRBV3-1 (or the pseudogene TRBV3-2) and TRBJ2-5, with 7 positions matching TRBD1. Germline loops: CDR1 LGHDT, CDR2 YNNKEL (reference sequence). The CDR3 consists of 18 residues. V lost 1 base to trimming and J lost 5 bases; unmatched junction nucleotides: 16. The CDR3 loop is CASSQVWHTGELRETQYF. CDR3 nucleotides: TGTGCCAGCAGCCAAGTATGGCACACAGGGGAATTACGGGAGACCCAGTACTTC.

The rearrangement links TRBV29-1 to TRBJ2-7, with 8 bases identical to TRBD1. Trimming took 7 bases from V and 3 from J; bases not matched to a gene: 2. There are 11 residues in the CDR3. CDR1 is SQVTM and CDR2 is ANQGSEA in the germline V gene. The CDR3 reads CSGGQVYEQYF. The CDR3 region has the DNA TGCAGCGGGGGACAGGTCTACGAGCAGTACTTC.

V and J are TRBV18 and TRBJ2-1; 13 bases map to TRBD2. The V and J ends lost 1 base and 3 bases, in that order; junction bases with no gene match: 9. The CDR3 runs to 19 residues. Germline V gene data show CDR1 as KGHSH and CDR2 as LQKENI. This CDR3 reads CASSPQGGTSGIHYNEQFF. CDR3 DNA sequence: TGTGCCAGCTCACCACAAGGGGGGACTAGCGGGATCCACTACAATGAGCAGTTCTTC. The full variable domain, completed using reference TRBV18 and TRBJ2-1, is NAGVMQNPRHLVRRRGQEARLRCSPMKGHSHVYWYRQLPEEGLKFMVYLQKENIIDESGMPKERFSAEFPKEGPSILRIQQVVRGDSAAYFCASSPQGGTSGIHYNEQFFGPGTRLTVL.

The V and J genes are TRBV11-2 and TRBJ2-1; D unresolved. The CDR3 has 15 residues. Trimming cost V 1 base and J 0 bases, with 7 bases left between them. Germline-derived CDR1 and CDR2 are SGHAT and FQNNGV. The CDR3 DNA is TGTGCCAGCAGCTTAGTTGCACACTCCTACAATGAGCAGTTCTTC. Translating it yields CASSLVAHSYNEQFF.

V is TRBV10-1 and J is TRBJ1-2; 8 bases map to TRBD1. J gave up 2 bases and V 3 bases, and 2 bases lay outside the gene matches. The CDR3 is 14 amino acids. Germline CDR1 and CDR2: WNHNN and SYGVQD (reference sequence). In DNA form, the CDR3 reads TGCGCCAGCAGTGACTACAGGGGGAACTATGGCTACACCTTC. Residues: CASSDYRGNYGYTF.

This chain uses TRBV2 with TRBJ2-7; 8 positions match TRBD1. Germline V gene data show CDR1 as SNHLY and CDR2 as FYNNEI. The CDR3 runs to 15 residues. V was pared by 3 bases and J by 5 bases, with 9 bases of the junction left unmatched. The CDR3 protein is CASSEGWAGGHEQYF. CDR3 DNA sequence: TGTGCCAGCAGTGAGGGATGGGCAGGGGGCCACGAGCAGTACTTC.

The rearrangement joins TRBV19 to TRBJ1-5; 8 positions agree with TRBD1. Germline V gives CDR1 LNHDA, CDR2 SQIVND (reference sequence). After removal of 3 bases from V and 1 base from J, the junction contained 5 bases not matched to a gene. The CDR3 spans 16 residues. The CDR3 sequence: CASSIGTGRSNQPQHF. DNA of the CDR3: TGTGCCAGTAGTATCGGGACAGGTAGAAGCAATCAGCCCCAGCATTTT.

The chain is built from TRBV30 and TRBJ2-3, with D possibly being TRBD1 (6 bases). Germline V gene lookup returns CDR1 GTSNPN and CDR2 SVGIG (reference sequence). The CDR3 contains 16 residues. Trimming left V 0 bases short and J 2 bases short, with 15 bases between. Here the CDR3 reads CAWSVGQRQLTDTQYF. The CDR3 coding sequence is TGTGCCTGGAGTGTAGGACAGAGACAGCTCACAGATACGCAGTATTTT.

The CDR3 region has the DNA TGTGCCAGTAGTATAGCGGCTAGCGCGTACAATGAGCAGTTCTTC. It encodes CASSIAASAYNEQFF. V gene TRBV19 combines with J gene TRBJ2-1; D might be TRBD2 (6 bases). V lost 1 base and J 4 bases, leaving 11 bases between the germline ends. Germline lookup yields CDR1 LNHDA and CDR2 SQIVND (reference sequence). The CDR3 loop spans 15 amino acids.

This clone has only a few counts. This sequence joins TRBV9 and TRBJ1-1; tentatively, D is TRBD1 (5 bases). This CDR3 is built from 13 residues. V lost 3 bases, J lost 3 bases, and 9 bases lay in between. Germline-derived CDR1 and CDR2 are SGDLS and YYNGEE. CDR3 loop: CASSAVRDTEAFF. CDR3 sequence (DNA): TGTGCCAGCAGCGCGGTCAGGGACACTGAAGCTTTCTTT.

J is TRBJ2-7 and V is TRBV28; D remains ambiguous. The germline V gene encodes CDR1 MDHEN and CDR2 SYDVKM. Between the trimmed V and J ends, which lost 6 bases and 3 bases, there was a span of 9 bases. The CDR3 extends over 12 amino acids. The CDR3 loop reads CASSGRLYEQYF. DNA for the CDR3: TGTGCCAGCAGCGGTCGTCTCTACGAGCAGTACTTC.

The chain couples TRBV28 to TRBJ1-2; D unclear. The CDR3 contains 12 residues. V was cut by 7 bases and J by 2 bases, with 8 bases left in between. Looked up from germline, CDR1 is MDHEN and CDR2 is SYDVKM. The CDR3 nucleotides read TGTGCCAGCACCATTAGAAACTATGGCTACACCTTC. It specifies CASTIRNYGYTF.

This sequence joins TRBV5-5 and TRBJ1-2; no definite D call. With 0 bases removed from V and 4 bases from J, the gap between germline ends came to 10 bases. CDR1 and CDR2 from the germline V gene are SGHKS and YYEKEE (reference sequence). The length of the CDR3 is 14 residues. In DNA form, the CDR3 reads TGTGCCAGCAGCTTGGGGGGAGCGGGCTATGGCTACACCTTC. It is translated as CASSLGGAGYGYTF.

This clone was counted a single time. The rearrangement links TRBV2 to TRBJ2-7; TRBD1 is a possible D gene (6 bases). V shed 2 bases and J shed 3 bases, with 17 bases lying between them. In germline, CDR1 is SNHLY, CDR2 FYNNEI. CDR3 length: 16 amino acids. The CDR3 reads CASSESAGVILYEQYF. The CDR3 coding sequence is TGTGCCAGCAGTGAATCCGCAGGGGTGATCCTCTACGAGCAGTACTTC.

The V gene is TRBV4-2, the J gene TRBJ1-1, with a tentative D call TRBD1 (5 bases). V shed 2 bases and J shed 1 base, with 8 bases lying between them. The CDR3 sequence is 14 residues long. Germline-derived CDR1 and CDR2 are LGHNA and YNFKEQ. Written as DNA, the CDR3 is TGTGCCAGCAGCCAACCGACAGAGAACACTGAAGCTTTCTTT. Translation gives CASSQPTENTEAFF.

The chain links TRBV2 to TRBJ1-4; maybe TRBD1 (6 bases). Trimming took 8 bases from V and 6 from J, leaving 19 bases between them. CDR1 is SNHLY, CDR2 FYNNEI, per germline. The CDR3 is made up of 15 amino acids. This CDR3 reads CASQSPGTRHEKLFF. CDR3 coding DNA: TGTGCCAGCCAGTCCCCCGGGACACGCCATGAAAAACTGTTTTTT.